This entry lists 21 T cell receptor beta chains sequenced from one sample in a study of T cell responses to AZD1222 COVID-19 vaccine. The protocol was immunoSEQ multiplex PCR, while the TCRdb copy is restricted to in-frame clones and leaves out a portion. The profile shows some 120,000 clones, more than 85% of them singletons. The sequences come from peripheral blood, collected on day 0 of AZD1222 vaccination. These receptors all stem from an adult in good health.

This chain links TRBV5-1 with TRBJ2-6; TRBD1 aligns across 7 bases. The trim removed 5 bases at V and 0 bases at J, leaving 5 bases unmatched. CDR3 length equals 16 residues. Per the germline V gene, CDR1 is SGHRS and CDR2 is YFSETQ. DNA for the CDR3: TGCGCCAGCAGTTCGGGACAGCCCTCTGGGGCCAACGTCCTGACTTTC. Translated: CASSSGQPSGANVLTF. The variable domain in full, completed from reference TRBV5-1 and TRBJ2-6, reads KAGVTQTPRYLIKTRGQQVTLSCSPISGHRSVSWYQQTPGQGLQFLFEYFSETQRNKGNFPGRFSGRQFSNSRSEMNVSTLELGDSALYLCASSSGQPSGANVLTFGAGSRLTVL.

V is TRBV9 and J is TRBJ2-3, with 8 bases aligning to TRBD2. CDR3 length equals 15 residues. V gave up 4 bases and J gave up 3 bases; unmatched junction bases: 7. CDR1 SGDLS and CDR2 YYNGEE come from the germline V gene. CDR3 DNA: TGTGCCAGCAGCTTGGCGGGGGGCGATACAGATACGCAGTATTTT. This sequence encodes CASSLAGGDTDTQYF.

This clone was found once. The chain couples TRBV13 to TRBJ1-1; perhaps TRBD1 as D (6 bases). This CDR3 has 14 amino acids. CDR1 PRHDT and CDR2 FYEKMQ come from the germline V gene (reference sequence). The V end lost 5 bases, the J end lost 4 bases, and 14 bases lay between the germline ends. The CDR3, as DNA: TGTGCCAGCAGCGCATCACAGGGAATCACTGAAGCTTTCTTT. Translating it yields CASSASQGITEAFF. The full variable domain, completed using reference TRBV13 and TRBJ1-1, is AAGVIQSPRHLIKEKRETATLKCYPIPRHDTVYWYQQGPGQDPQFLISFYEKMQSDKGSIPDRFSAQQFSDYHSELNMSSLELGDSALYFCASSASQGITEAFFGQGTRLTVV.

The rearrangement joins TRBV27 to TRBJ2-7, with TRBD2 as a possible D gene (6 bases). Germline values: CDR1 MNHEY, CDR2 SMNVEV (reference sequence). V shed 0 bases and J shed 1 base, with 16 bases lying between them. This CDR3 spans 17 amino acids. CDR3 protein: CASSLSIKEGSSYEQYF. The CDR3 bases are TGTGCCAGCAGTTTATCCATCAAGGAGGGTAGTTCCTACGAGCAGTACTTC.

This clone was seen more than once but under ten times. The chain is built from TRBV6-5 and TRBJ1-1; the D gene is possibly TRBD1 (5 bases). V dropped 2 bases and J dropped 1 base, with 8 bases sitting between them. This CDR3 contains 14 residues. Germline CDR1 and CDR2: MNHEY and SVGAGI. CDR3 DNA: TGTGCCAGCAGTTACCTGGGGGGGAACACTGAAGCTTTCTTT. Amino acid sequence: CASSYLGGNTEAFF.

In DNA form, the CDR3 reads TGCGCCAGCAGCCTCAGGACAGGGGATCGGAACACTGAAGCTTTCTTT. It encodes CASSLRTGDRNTEAFF. V usage is TRBV5-1 and J usage is TRBJ1-1; TRBD1 matches at 9 bases. The germline V gene has CDR1 SGHRS and CDR2 YFSETQ. V lost 4 bases, J lost 1 base, and 8 bases stayed unmatched. The CDR3 is 16 amino acids.

The chain recombines TRBV18 with TRBJ1-1, with 8 bases matching TRBD1. CDR1 and CDR2 (germline): KGHSH, LQKENI. The CDR3 extends over 14 amino acids. The junction had 3 bases not matched to a gene; V was cut back by 5 bases and J by 1 base. CDR3 DNA: TGTGCCAGCTCATATGGACAGGGGAACACTGAAGCTTTCTTT. Translation: CASSYGQGNTEAFF.

This chain links TRBV18 with TRBJ1-5; D remains ambiguous. Deletions cut 6 bases from V and 3 bases from J, with 12 bases between. This CDR3 is built from 14 residues. The germline CDR1 and CDR2 sequences are KGHSH and LQKENI. The CDR3 sequence is CASSKSDPNQPQHF. CDR3 DNA sequence: TGTGCCAGCTCTAAATCGGATCCCAATCAGCCCCAGCATTTT. Combining the CDR3 with reference TRBV18 and TRBJ1-5 gives the whole variable domain NAGVMQNPRHLVRRRGQEARLRCSPMKGHSHVYWYRQLPEEGLKFMVYLQKENIIDESGMPKERFSAEFPKEGPSILRIQQVVRGDSAAYFCASSKSDPNQPQHFGDGTRLSIL.

This sequence joins TRBV7-7 and TRBJ2-3; a possible D gene is TRBD2 (6 bases). CDR1 is SSHAT and CDR2 is FNYEAQ in the germline V gene (reference sequence). This CDR3 region has 14 residues. Deletions cut 5 bases from V and 5 bases from J, with 14 bases between. In nucleotides, the CDR3 is TGTGCCAGCAGCCCGGGACTGACGTTAGATACGCAGTATTTT. Its protein product is CASSPGLTLDTQYF.

The rearrangement links TRBV5-1 to TRBJ1-1; 8 bases map to TRBD1. V gave up 4 bases and J gave up 0 bases; unmatched junction bases: 5. The length of the CDR3 is 15 residues. Germline loops: CDR1 SGHRS, CDR2 YFSETQ. CDR3 DNA: TGCGCCAGCAGCCCCTGGACAGGGATGAACACTGAAGCTTTCTTT. This sequence encodes CASSPWTGMNTEAFF.

This clone was observed a single time. The CDR3 sequence: CASSKGRTGETQYF. DNA of the CDR3: TGTGCCAGCAGCAAGGGACGGACAGGAGAGACCCAGTACTTC. V usage is TRBV19 and J usage is TRBJ2-5; 7 nucleotides line up with TRBD1. This CDR3 contains 14 residues. Germline V lookup: CDR1 LNHDA, CDR2 SQIVND (reference sequence). V shed 9 bases, J shed 4 bases, and the junction held 11 bases outside the gene matches.

This clone has more than one count but fewer than ten. The genes are TRBV7-8 and TRBJ1-2; D call uncertain. Germline lookup yields CDR1 SGHVS and CDR2 FQNEAQ. The CDR3 totals 12 residues. Trimming removed 5 bases from V and 9 bases from J, with 13 bases in between. The CDR3 is CASSMSPGSYTF. The CDR3 nucleotides are TGTGCCAGCAGCATGAGTCCGGGGAGCTACACCTTC.

The genes are TRBV2 and TRBJ2-2, with D maybe TRBD1 (5 bases). V gave up 8 bases and J gave up 0 bases, with 10 bases separating them. From germline, CDR1 is SNHLY and CDR2 FYNNEI. This CDR3 is 14 amino acids long. DNA for the CDR3: TGTGCCAGCTCCCGGACAACGAACACCGGGGAGCTGTTTTTT. This codes for CASSRTTNTGELFF. The whole variable domain, filled in from reference TRBV2 and TRBJ2-2, reads EPEVTQTPSHQVTQMGQEVILRCVPISNHLYFYWYRQILGQKVEFLVSFYNNEISEKSEIFDDQFSVERPDGSNFTLKIRSTKLEDSAMYFCASSRTTNTGELFFGEGSRLTVL.

The gene calls are TRBV7-9 and TRBJ1-2, with D unclear. The germline CDR1 and CDR2 sequences are SEHNR and FQNEAQ (reference sequence). The V end lost 4 bases, the J end lost 3 bases, and 15 bases lay between the germline ends. CDR3 length: 15 amino acids. In nucleotides, the CDR3 is TGTGCCAGCAGCTCGCGGTCAGACTTTTACTATGGCTACACCTTC. Translation: CASSSRSDFYYGYTF.

This chain uses TRBV6-6 with TRBJ1-2, with D perhaps matching TRBD1 (6 bases). The germline V gene has CDR1 MNHNY and CDR2 SVGAGI (reference sequence). The CDR3 loop spans 15 amino acids. Between the trimmed V and J ends, which lost 6 bases and 4 bases, there was a span of 18 bases. The CDR3 region has the DNA TGTGCCAGCAGATTCGGGTGGGGGCCGGGCTATGGCTACACCTTC. Protein: CASRFGWGPGYGYTF.

This clone was counted between two and nine times. The CDR3 protein is CASSPPAGAGELFF. The CDR3, as DNA: TGTGCCAGCTCACCACCGGCCGGGGCCGGGGAGCTGTTTTTT. This chain connects TRBV18 to TRBJ2-2; a weak D match, TRBD2 (5 bases). V dropped 0 bases and J dropped 6 bases, with 8 bases sitting between them. The CDR3 spans 14 residues. Germline CDR1 reads KGHSH; CDR2 reads LQKENI.

The rearrangement uses TRBV6-5 and TRBJ1-1; tentative D call: TRBD1 (6 bases). The CDR3 contains 13 residues. V was clipped by 5 bases and J by 5 bases, with 12 bases between them. In germline, CDR1 is MNHEY, CDR2 SVGAGI. The CDR3 DNA reads TGTGCCAGCAGTCAGGGGAGGCCGACTGAAGCTTTCTTT. This translates into CASSQGRPTEAFF.

The rearrangement uses TRBV11-2 and TRBJ1-5; 12 nucleotides align to TRBD1. J lost 5 bases, V lost 5 bases, and 4 bases had no gene match. The CDR3 spans 15 residues. In germline, CDR1 is SGHAT, CDR2 FQNNGV. As DNA, the CDR3 is TGTGCCAGCAGCCGGGACAGGGGGCCGTATCAGCCCCAGCATTTT. This sequence encodes CASSRDRGPYQPQHF.

The chain carries TRBV20-1 and TRBJ1-2; D is perhaps TRBD1 (5 bases). CDR3 length: 11 residues. Looked up from germline, CDR1 is DFQATT and CDR2 is SNEGSKA (reference sequence). With 3 bases removed from V and 4 bases from J, the gap between germline ends came to 6 bases. The CDR3 region is CSASGGYGYTF. CDR3 nucleotides: TGCAGTGCTAGCGGGGGCTATGGCTACACCTTC.

V gene TRBV19 combines with J gene TRBJ1-6, with TRBD1 identical over 8 bases. The CDR3 totals 14 residues. Germline-derived CDR1 and CDR2 are LNHDA and SQIVND (reference sequence). Trimming cost V 6 bases and J 9 bases; bases outside gene matches: 7. The CDR3 DNA follows: TGTGCCAGTAGCCGGACAGGGTTGAGTTCACCCCTCCACTTT. It encodes CASSRTGLSSPLHF.

The rearrangement joins TRBV6-6 to TRBJ1-5, with D perhaps TRBD1 (6 bases). Germline V gene lookup returns CDR1 MNHNY and CDR2 SVGAGI (reference sequence). With 5 bases removed from V and 4 bases from J, the gap between germline ends came to 15 bases. The CDR3 has 15 amino acids. The CDR3 DNA reads as TGTGCCAGCAGTGGGGACATTACGTGGAATCAGCCCCAGCATTTT. Its protein product is CASSGDITWNQPQHF.